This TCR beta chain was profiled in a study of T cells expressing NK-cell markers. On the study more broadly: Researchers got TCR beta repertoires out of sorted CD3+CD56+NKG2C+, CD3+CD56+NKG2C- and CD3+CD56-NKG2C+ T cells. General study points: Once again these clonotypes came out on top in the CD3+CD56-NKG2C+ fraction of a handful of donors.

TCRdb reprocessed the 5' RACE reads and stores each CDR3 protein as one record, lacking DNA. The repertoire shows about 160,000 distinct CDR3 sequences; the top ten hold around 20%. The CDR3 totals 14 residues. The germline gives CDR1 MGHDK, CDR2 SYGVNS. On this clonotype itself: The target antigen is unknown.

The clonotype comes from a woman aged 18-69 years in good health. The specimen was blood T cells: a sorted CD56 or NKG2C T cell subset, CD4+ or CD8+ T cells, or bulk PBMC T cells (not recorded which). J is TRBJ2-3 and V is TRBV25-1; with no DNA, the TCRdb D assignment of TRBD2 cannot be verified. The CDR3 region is CASSDSGGTDTQYF.